Presented here are 5 T cell receptor beta chains from one specimen sequenced in a study of blood T cell repertoires in COVID-19. Sequenced by immunoSEQ multiplex PCR; TCRdb stores in-frame clones only, minus some. Altogether 54,000 or so clones are present, around 87% being singletons, with the ten largest covering 7% to 10%. The material sequenced was peripheral blood. Source of these receptors: a man aged 45-65 years with active COVID-19.

The rearrangement links TRBV4-1 to TRBJ2-1; 12 bases are shared with TRBD2. CDR3 length: 18 amino acids. Germline lookup yields CDR1 MGHRA and CDR2 YSYEKL. Trimming cost V 1 base and J 4 bases; bases outside gene matches: 8. The chain's CDR3 is CASSQVPSGRASYNEQFF. The CDR3 DNA follows: TGCGCCAGCAGCCAAGTTCCTAGCGGGAGGGCCTCATACAATGAGCAGTTCTTC.

This chain links TRBV6-5 with TRBJ1-4, with a tentative D call TRBD1 (6 bases). CDR1 and CDR2 (germline): MNHEY, SVGAGI. Between the trimmed V and J ends, which lost 0 bases and 13 bases, there was a span of 18 bases. This CDR3 has 15 amino acids. The CDR3 DNA follows: TGTGCCAGCAGTTACTCGGGTGGGGAAGGGGGTAGACTGTTTTTT. Translated, it gives CASSYSGGEGGRLFF.

The J gene is TRBJ2-7, the V gene TRBV4-3; 9 nucleotides match TRBD1. V was pared by 3 bases and J by 3 bases, with 6 bases of the junction left unmatched. The CDR3 totals 15 residues. Germline assignment: CDR1 LGHNA and CDR2 YSLEER. CDR3 in DNA: TGCGCCAGCAGCCATACCACAGGGGGCAGCTACGAGCAGTACTTC. It codes for CASSHTTGGSYEQYF.

V and J are TRBV11-2 and TRBJ1-3, with 7 bases lining up with TRBD1. Germline assignment: CDR1 SGHAT and CDR2 FQNNGV. The CDR3 covers 16 residues. V gave up 2 bases and J gave up 3 bases; unmatched junction bases: 7. CDR3 region: CASSLHEQGIGNTIYF. Written as DNA, the CDR3 is TGTGCCAGCAGCTTACATGAACAGGGGATTGGAAACACCATATATTTT.

This chain joins TRBV24-1 and TRBJ2-7, with a tentative D call TRBD2 (6 bases). CDR1 and CDR2 (germline): KGHDR, SFDVKD. V dropped 10 bases and J dropped 1 base, with 16 bases sitting between them. CDR3 length equals 14 residues. The CDR3 spells CATRESGGSYEQYF. For the CDR3, the DNA is TGTGCCACGCGGGAATCCGGGGGATCCTACGAGCAGTACTTC.